Listed below are T cell receptor beta chains from one sample, sequenced in a study of blood T cell repertoires in COVID-19. Profiling relied on immunoSEQ multiplex PCR, and the TCRdb table lists in-frame clones only, not all of them. This table has 150,000 to 200,000 clones, 86% appearing once. Input material: peripheral blood. The receptors originated from a woman aged 60-75 years with COVID-19, enrolled during active disease. Both conserved end residues are part of each CDR3. D genes are given only for firm matches. Size tells how often a clone was seen (once, few, many) or the class of an expanded clone, and some rows leave it out.

>.|TRBJ2-7|TRBV4-2|.
CASSQGRGSSYEQYF
TGTGCCAGCAGCCAAGGACGGGGGAGCTCCTACGAGCAGTACTTC
>.|TRBJ1-5|TRBV28|.
CASSLKQASNQPQHF
TGTGCCAGCAGTTTAAAACAGGCCAGCAATCAGCCCCAGCATTTT
>TRBD2|TRBJ2-7|TRBV24-1|.
CATSESGSRSSRQYF
TGTGCCACCAGTGAAAGCGGGAGTCGGTCGTCGCGCCAGTACTTC
>TRBD1|TRBJ2-5|TRBV7-2|once
CASSYSGGAGETQYF
TGTGCCAGCAGCTACTCAGGGGGCGCAGGGGAGACCCAGTACTTC
>.|TRBJ2-5|TRBV10-1|.
CASSELAEQETQYF
TGCGCCAGCAGTGAGTTGGCAGAACAAGAGACCCAGTACTTC
>.|TRBJ1-5|TRBV30|.
CAWTGVGNQPQHF
TGTGCCTGGACAGGGGTGGGCAATCAGCCCCAGCATTTT
>.|TRBJ2-7|TRBV29-1|.
CSVETAGEFEQYF
TGCAGCGTTGAAACCGCAGGGGAATTCGAGCAGTACTTC
>TRBD1|TRBJ1-2|TRBV6-2/TRBV6-3|.
CASSYSFGTGGYGYTF
TGTGCCAGCAGTTACTCTTTCGGGACAGGCGGGTATGGCTACACCTTC
>TRBD2|TRBJ2-7|TRBV5-4|.
CASSTGTRTSYEQYF
TGTGCCAGCAGCACCGGGACTAGAACCTCCTACGAGCAGTACTTC
>.|TRBJ1-6|TRBV7-3|.
CASSSPGVLTPICNSPLHF
TGTGCCAGCAGCTCCCCAGGCGTCTTGACCCCTATTTGTAATTCACCCCTCCACTTT
>TRBD2|TRBJ2-7|TRBV11-2|.
CASSSKPGLADYEQYF
TGTGCCAGCAGCTCGAAACCGGGACTAGCGGACTACGAGCAGTACTTC
>.|TRBJ1-2|TRBV19|.
CASSIDRAWTDLYGYTF
TGTGCCAGTAGTATAGATCGAGCTTGGACAGACCTCTATGGCTACACCTTC
>.|TRBJ2-7|TRBV9|.
CASSVGTGQSSYEQYF
TGTGCCAGCAGCGTAGGAACTGGACAGAGCTCCTACGAGCAGTACTTC
>TRBD2|TRBJ2-7|TRBV5-5|.
CASSLDLAGFRYF
TGTGCCAGCAGCTTGGACCTAGCGGGCTTTCGGTACTTC
>.|TRBJ1-4|TRBV28|.
CAGRGGEKLFF
TGTGCCGGCAGGGGAGGGGAAAAACTGTTTTTT
>TRBD2|TRBJ2-2|TRBV7-6|.
CASSPSPLAGNTGELFF
TGTGCCAGCAGCCCCTCCCCCCTAGCGGGGAACACCGGGGAGCTGTTTTTT
>TRBD1|TRBJ2-7|TRBV9|once
CASREGDRWRGPYEQYF
TGTGCCAGCAGAGAGGGGGACAGGTGGCGAGGCCCCTACGAGCAGTACTTC
>.|TRBJ1-2|TRBV30|.
CAWSRLSSYGYTF
TGTGCCTGGAGTCGTCTGTCGAGCTATGGCTACACCTTC
>.|TRBJ1-2|TRBV3-1/TRBV3-2|.
CASSQVWQGGANYGYTF
TGTGCCAGCAGCCAAGTTTGGCAGGGAGGGGCTAACTATGGCTACACCTTC
>TRBD1|TRBJ2-6|TRBV19|.
CASSPTGTAVSGANVLTF
TGTGCCAGTAGTCCCACCGGGACAGCGGTCTCTGGGGCCAACGTCCTGACTTTC
>TRBD2|TRBJ2-7|TRBV5-5|.
CASSLVAGGYEQYF
TGTGCCAGCAGCTTGGTGGCGGGGGGCTACGAGCAGTACTTC
>.|TRBJ2-5|TRBV24-1|.
CATEKSGLETQYF
TGTGCCACCGAGAAATCTGGGCTGGAGACCCAGTACTTC
>.|TRBJ1-1|TRBV12-5|.
CASGLGGTEAFF
TGTGCTAGTGGTTTGGGAGGAACTGAAGCTTTCTTT
>.|TRBJ1-5|TRBV28|.
CASSSPGTHNQPQHF
TGTGCCAGCAGTTCCCCCGGGACACATAATCAGCCCCAGCATTTT
>.|TRBJ1-5|TRBV15|.
CATSRGVGDQPQHF
TGTGCCACCAGCAGAGGGGTAGGGGATCAGCCCCAGCATTTT
>.|TRBJ2-7|TRBV25-1|.
CATRTFGSDYYEQYF
TGTGCCACCAGAACCTTCGGTAGCGACTACTACGAGCAGTACTTC
>TRBD2|TRBJ2-1|TRBV5-4|.
CASSGTSGRSHEQFF
TGTGCCAGCAGCGGGACTAGCGGGCGGAGTCATGAGCAGTTCTTC
>.|TRBJ1-4|TRBV2|.
CASSEVRSGGKLFF
TGTGCCAGCAGTGAAGTAAGATCGGGGGGAAAACTGTTTTTT
>TRBD1|TRBJ1-1|TRBV12-5|.
CASGLPNRGKTEAFF
TGTGCTAGTGGTTTGCCTAACAGGGGGAAGACTGAAGCTTTCTTT
>.|TRBJ1-5|TRBV5-5|.
CASSLVTGSNQPQHF
TGTGCCAGCAGCTTGGTGACCGGGAGCAATCAGCCCCAGCATTTT
>.|TRBJ1-6|TRBV21-1|.
CASSLRRAQNSPLHF
TGTGCCAGCAGCCTTCGGCGGGCTCAAAATTCACCCCTCCACTTT
>.|TRBJ2-7|TRBV4-3|.
CASSQDPRVLPATTGYF
TGCGCCAGCAGCCAAGATCCCCGGGTCCTCCCCGCGACGACGGGGTACTTC
>TRBD2|TRBJ2-7|TRBV13|once
CASSLIRTRSEQYF
TGTGCCAGCAGCTTAATTAGGACTAGATCCGAGCAGTACTTC
>TRBD2|TRBJ2-1|TRBV30|.
CAWSYGLAVNNEQFF
TGTGCCTGGAGCTACGGACTAGCGGTCAACAATGAGCAGTTCTTC
>.|TRBJ1-1|TRBV6-5|.
CASGRGDAFF
TGTGCCAGCGGTCGAGGAGATGCTTTCTTT
>TRBD1|TRBJ1-6|TRBV10-3|.
CAISGQNNSPLHF
TGTGCCATCTCGGGACAGAATAATTCACCCCTCCACTTT
>TRBD1|TRBJ1-6|TRBV6-5|.
CASSYTTGQGGPPLHF
TGTGCCAGCAGTTACACTACGGGACAGGGAGGTCCACCCCTCCACTTT
>TRBD2|TRBJ2-7|TRBV19|.
CASSLGTSGSSYEQYF
TGTGCCAGTAGCCTAGGGACTAGCGGGAGCTCCTACGAGCAGTACTTC
>TRBD2|TRBJ2-1|TRBV5-1|.
CASSLVVAGGNEQFF
TGCGCCAGCAGCTTGGTGGTAGCGGGGGGCAATGAGCAGTTCTTC
>TRBD1|TRBJ2-7|TRBV24-1|once
CATSDTLRGRYEQYF
TGTGCCACCAGTGACACCTTGAGGGGGCGGTACGAGCAGTACTTC
>.|TRBJ1-4|TRBV3-1/TRBV3-2|once
CASSPGRTTNEKLFF
TGTGCCAGCAGCCCCGGGAGGACAACTAATGAAAAACTGTTTTTT
>TRBD1|TRBJ1-1|TRBV7-2|.
CASTHRGPGTEAFF
TGTGCCAGCACTCACAGGGGGCCAGGGACTGAAGCTTTCTTT
>TRBD2|TRBJ2-1|TRBV19|.
CASRRASGNEQFF
TGTGCCAGTCGAAGGGCTAGCGGGAATGAGCAGTTCTTC
>.|TRBJ2-2|TRBV28|.
CASSLLGTQNTGELFF
TGTGCCAGCAGTTTATTAGGGACACAGAACACCGGGGAGCTGTTTTTT
>TRBD1|TRBJ2-4|TRBV7-2|.
CASSLTGNIQYF
TGTGCCAGCAGCTTGACAGGGAACATTCAGTACTTC